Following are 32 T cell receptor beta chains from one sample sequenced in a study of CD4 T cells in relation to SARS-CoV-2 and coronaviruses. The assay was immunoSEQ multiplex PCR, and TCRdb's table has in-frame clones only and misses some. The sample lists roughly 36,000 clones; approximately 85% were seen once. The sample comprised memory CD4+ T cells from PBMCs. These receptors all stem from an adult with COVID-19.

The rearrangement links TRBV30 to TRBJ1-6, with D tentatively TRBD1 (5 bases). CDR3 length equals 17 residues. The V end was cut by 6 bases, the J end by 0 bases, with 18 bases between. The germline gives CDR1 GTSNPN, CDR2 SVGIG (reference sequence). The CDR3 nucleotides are TGTGCCTGTCCGGGCAGGGAGAGTGGCTCCTATAATTCACCCCTCCACTTT. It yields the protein CACPGRESGSYNSPLHF.

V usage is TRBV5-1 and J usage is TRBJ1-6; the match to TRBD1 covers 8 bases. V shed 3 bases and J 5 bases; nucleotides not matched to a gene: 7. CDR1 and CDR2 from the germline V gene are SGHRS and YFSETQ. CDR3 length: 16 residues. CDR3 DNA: TGCGCCAGCAGCTCGTACGGACAGGGTAATAATTCACCCCTCCACTTT. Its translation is CASSSYGQGNNSPLHF.

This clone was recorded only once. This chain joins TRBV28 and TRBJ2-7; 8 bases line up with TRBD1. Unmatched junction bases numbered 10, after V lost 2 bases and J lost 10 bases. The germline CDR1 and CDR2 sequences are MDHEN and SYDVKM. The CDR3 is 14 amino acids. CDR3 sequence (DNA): TGTGCCAGCAGTTTAAGGTCCTCAGGGGGCGGACAGTACTTC. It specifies CASSLRSSGGGQYF.

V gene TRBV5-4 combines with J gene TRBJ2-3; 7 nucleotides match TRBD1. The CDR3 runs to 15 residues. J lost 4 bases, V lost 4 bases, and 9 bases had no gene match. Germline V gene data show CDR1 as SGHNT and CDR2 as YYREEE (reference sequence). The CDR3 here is CASSLATGLADTQYF. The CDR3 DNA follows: TGTGCCAGCAGCCTGGCGACAGGGTTGGCAGATACGCAGTATTTT.

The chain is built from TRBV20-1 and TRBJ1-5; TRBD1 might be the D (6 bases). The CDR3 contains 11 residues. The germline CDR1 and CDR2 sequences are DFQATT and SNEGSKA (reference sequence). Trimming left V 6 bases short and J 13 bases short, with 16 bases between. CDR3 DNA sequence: TGCAGTGCACAGCCAAGGACAGAGCAGCATTTT. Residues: CSAQPRTEQHF.

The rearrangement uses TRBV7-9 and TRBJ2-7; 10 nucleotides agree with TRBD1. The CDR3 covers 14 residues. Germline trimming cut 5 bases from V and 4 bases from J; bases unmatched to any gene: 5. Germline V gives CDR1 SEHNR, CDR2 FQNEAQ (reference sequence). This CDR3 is CASSPRQGAYEQYF. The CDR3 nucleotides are TGTGCCAGCAGCCCAAGACAGGGGGCTTACGAGCAGTACTTC. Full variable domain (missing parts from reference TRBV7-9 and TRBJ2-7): DTGVSQNPRHKITKRGQNVTFRCDPISEHNRLYWYRQTLGQGPEFLTYFQNEAQLEKSRLLSDRFSAERPKGSFSTLEIQRTEQGDSAMYLCASSPRQGAYEQYFGPGTRLTVT.

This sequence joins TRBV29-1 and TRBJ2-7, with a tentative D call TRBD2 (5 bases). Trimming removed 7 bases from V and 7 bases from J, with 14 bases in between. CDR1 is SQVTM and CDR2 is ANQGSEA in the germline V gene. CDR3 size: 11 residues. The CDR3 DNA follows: TGCAGCGGGAGCCGGGGTGAAGAGCAGTACTTC. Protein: CSGSRGEEQYF.

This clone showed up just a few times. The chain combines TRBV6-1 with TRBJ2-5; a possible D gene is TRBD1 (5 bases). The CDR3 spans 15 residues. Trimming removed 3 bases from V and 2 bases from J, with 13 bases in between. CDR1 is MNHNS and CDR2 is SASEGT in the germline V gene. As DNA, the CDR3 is TGTGCCAGCAGTGATGACAGCCCAAGACAAGAGACCCAGTACTTC. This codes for CASSDDSPRQETQYF.

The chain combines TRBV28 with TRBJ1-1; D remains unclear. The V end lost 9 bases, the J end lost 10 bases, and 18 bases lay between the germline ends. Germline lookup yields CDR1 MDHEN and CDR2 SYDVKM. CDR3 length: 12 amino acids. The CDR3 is CASHPPTGSAFF. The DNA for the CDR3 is TGTGCCAGTCATCCGCCGACCGGGTCAGCTTTCTTT.

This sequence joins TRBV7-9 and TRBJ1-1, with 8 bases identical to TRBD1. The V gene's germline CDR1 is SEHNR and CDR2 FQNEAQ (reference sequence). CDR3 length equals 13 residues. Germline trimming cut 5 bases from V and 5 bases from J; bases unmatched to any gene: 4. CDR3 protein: CASSADRVTEAFF. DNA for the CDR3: TGTGCCAGCAGCGCGGACAGGGTGACTGAAGCTTTCTTT.

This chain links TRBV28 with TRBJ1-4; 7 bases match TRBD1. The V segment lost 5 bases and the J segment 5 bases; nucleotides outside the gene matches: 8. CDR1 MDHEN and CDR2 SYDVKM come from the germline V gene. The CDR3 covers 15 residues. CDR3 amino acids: CASSRGGTENEKLFF. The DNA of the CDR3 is TGTGCCAGCAGTCGAGGGGGGACAGAAAATGAAAAACTGTTTTTT.

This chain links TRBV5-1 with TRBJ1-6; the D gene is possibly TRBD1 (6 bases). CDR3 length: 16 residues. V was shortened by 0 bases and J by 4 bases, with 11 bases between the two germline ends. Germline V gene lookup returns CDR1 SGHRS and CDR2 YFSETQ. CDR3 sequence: CASSLVGAQYNSPLHF. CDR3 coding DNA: TGCGCCAGCAGCTTGGTGGGGGCGCAGTATAATTCACCCCTCCACTTT.

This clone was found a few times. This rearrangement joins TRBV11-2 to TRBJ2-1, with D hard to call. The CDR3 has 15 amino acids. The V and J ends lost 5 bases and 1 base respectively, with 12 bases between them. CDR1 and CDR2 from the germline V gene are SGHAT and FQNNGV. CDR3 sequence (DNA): TGTGCCAGCAGCCGACGAGACGGTTCCTACAATGAGCAGTTCTTC. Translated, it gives CASSRRDGSYNEQFF.

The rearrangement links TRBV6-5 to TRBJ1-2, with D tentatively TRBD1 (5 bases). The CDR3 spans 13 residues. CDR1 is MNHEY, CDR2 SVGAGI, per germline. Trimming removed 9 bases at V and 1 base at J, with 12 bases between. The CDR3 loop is CASTDSFNYGYTF. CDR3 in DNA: TGTGCCAGTACAGACAGCTTTAACTATGGCTACACCTTC.

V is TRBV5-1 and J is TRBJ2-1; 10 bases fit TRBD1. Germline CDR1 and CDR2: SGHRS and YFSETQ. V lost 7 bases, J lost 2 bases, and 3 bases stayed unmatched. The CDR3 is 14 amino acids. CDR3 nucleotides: TGCGCCAGCCCAGGGACAGGGGCCTACAATGAGCAGTTCTTC. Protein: CASPGTGAYNEQFF.

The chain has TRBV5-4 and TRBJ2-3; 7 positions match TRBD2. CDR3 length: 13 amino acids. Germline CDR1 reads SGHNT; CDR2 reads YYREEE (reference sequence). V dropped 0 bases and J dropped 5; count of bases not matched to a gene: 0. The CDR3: CASSLASGDTQYF. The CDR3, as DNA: TGTGCCAGCAGCTTGGCTAGCGGAGATACGCAGTATTTT.

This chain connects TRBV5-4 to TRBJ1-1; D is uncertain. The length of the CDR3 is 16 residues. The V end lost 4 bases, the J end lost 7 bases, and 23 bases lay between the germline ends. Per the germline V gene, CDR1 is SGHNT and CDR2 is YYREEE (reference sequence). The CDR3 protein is CASSRAFIGLSGEAFF. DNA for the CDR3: TGTGCCAGCAGCCGGGCCTTCATAGGGCTATCAGGTGAAGCTTTCTTT.

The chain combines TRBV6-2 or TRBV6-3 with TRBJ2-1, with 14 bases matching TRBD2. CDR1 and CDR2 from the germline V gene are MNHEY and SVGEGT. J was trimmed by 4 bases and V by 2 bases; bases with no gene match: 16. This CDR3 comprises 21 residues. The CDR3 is CASSYARLAGGNPSSYNEQFF. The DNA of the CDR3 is TGTGCCAGCAGTTACGCGAGACTAGCGGGAGGGAACCCCAGCTCTTACAATGAGCAGTTCTTC.

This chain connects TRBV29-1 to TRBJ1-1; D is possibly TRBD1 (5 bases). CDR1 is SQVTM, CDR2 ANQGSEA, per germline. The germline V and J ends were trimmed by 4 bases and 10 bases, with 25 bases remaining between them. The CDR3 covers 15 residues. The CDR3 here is CSVARAGRGLGGAFF. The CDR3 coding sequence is TGCAGCGTTGCTCGTGCAGGGAGAGGCCTTGGGGGAGCTTTCTTT.

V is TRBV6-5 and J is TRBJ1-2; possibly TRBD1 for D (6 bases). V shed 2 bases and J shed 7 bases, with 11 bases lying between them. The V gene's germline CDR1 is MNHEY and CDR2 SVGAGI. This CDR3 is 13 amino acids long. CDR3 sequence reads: CASSYLEGGGYTF. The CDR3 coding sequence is TGTGCCAGCAGTTACCTTGAGGGGGGTGGCTACACCTTC.

CDR3 residues: CASSFSDEGTQPQHF. CDR3 sequence (DNA): TGTGCCAGCAGCTTCTCAGACGAAGGGACTCAGCCCCAGCATTTT. This chain connects TRBV5-8 to TRBJ1-5, with a weak D call TRBD1 (5 bases). Germline V lookup: CDR1 SGHTS, CDR2 YDEGEE. The CDR3 runs to 15 residues. V gave up 2 bases and J gave up 6 bases, with 15 bases separating them.

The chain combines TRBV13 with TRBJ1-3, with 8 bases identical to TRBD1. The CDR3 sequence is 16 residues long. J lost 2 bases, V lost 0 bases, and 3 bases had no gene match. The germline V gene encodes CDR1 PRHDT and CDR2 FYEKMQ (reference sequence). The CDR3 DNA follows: TGTGCCAGCAGCTTAGGCCTGACAGGGGCTGGAAACACCATATATTTT. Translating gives CASSLGLTGAGNTIYF.

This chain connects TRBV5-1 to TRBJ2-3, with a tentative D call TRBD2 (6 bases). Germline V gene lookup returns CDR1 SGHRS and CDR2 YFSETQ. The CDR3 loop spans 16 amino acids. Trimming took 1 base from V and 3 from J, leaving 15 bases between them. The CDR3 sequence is CASSLRREARTDTQYF. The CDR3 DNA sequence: TGCGCCAGCAGCTTGAGGAGGGAGGCAAGGACAGATACGCAGTATTTT.

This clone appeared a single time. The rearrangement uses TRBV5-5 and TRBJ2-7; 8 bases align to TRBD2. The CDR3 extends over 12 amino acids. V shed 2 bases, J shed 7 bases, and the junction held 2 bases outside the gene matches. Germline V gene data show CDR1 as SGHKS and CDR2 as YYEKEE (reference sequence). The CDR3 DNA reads TGTGCCAGCAGCTTCCTAGCGGGTGAGCAGTACTTC. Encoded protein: CASSFLAGEQYF.

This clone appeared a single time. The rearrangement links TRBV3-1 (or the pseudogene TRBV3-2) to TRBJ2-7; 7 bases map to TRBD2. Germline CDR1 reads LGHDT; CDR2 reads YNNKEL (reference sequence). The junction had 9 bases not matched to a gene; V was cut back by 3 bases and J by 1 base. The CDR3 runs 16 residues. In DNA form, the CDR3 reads TGTGCCAGCAGCCATGGAACTAGCGCGGCGTCCTACGAGCAGTACTTC. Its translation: CASSHGTSAASYEQYF.

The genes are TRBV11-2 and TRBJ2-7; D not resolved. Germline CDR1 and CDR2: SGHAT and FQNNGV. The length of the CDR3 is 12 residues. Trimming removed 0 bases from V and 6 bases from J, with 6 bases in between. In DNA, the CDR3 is TGTGCCAGCAGCTTAGATCGAAGCGAGCAGTACTTC. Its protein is CASSLDRSEQYF. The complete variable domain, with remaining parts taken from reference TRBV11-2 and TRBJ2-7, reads EAGVAQSPRYKIIEKRQSVAFWCNPISGHATLYWYQQILGQGPKLLIQFQNNGVVDDSQLPKDRFSAERLKGVDSTLKIQPAKLEDSAVYLCASSLDRSEQYFGPGTRLTVT.

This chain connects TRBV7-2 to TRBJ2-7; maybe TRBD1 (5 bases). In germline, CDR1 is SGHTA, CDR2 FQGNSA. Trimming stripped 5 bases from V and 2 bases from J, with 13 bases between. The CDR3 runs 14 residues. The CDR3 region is CASSPQRGPYEQYF. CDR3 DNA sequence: TGTGCCAGCAGCCCCCAAAGGGGCCCCTACGAGCAGTACTTC.

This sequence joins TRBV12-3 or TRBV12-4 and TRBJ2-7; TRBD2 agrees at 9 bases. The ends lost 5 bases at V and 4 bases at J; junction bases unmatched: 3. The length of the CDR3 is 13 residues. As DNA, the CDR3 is TGTGCCAGCAGTCTTAGCGGGGGATACGAGCAGTACTTC. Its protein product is CASSLSGGYEQYF.

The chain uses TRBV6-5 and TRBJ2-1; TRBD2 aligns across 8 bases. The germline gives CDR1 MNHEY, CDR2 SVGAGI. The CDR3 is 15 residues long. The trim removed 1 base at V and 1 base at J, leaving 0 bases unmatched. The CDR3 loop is CASSYLAGSYNEQFF. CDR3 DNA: TGTGCCAGCAGTTACTTAGCGGGGTCCTACAATGAGCAGTTCTTC.

CDR3: CASSLAEETQYF. In DNA form, the CDR3 reads TGTGCCAGCAGTCTAGCGGAAGAGACCCAGTACTTC. The genes are TRBV2 and TRBJ2-5; TRBD2 matches 7 bases. In germline, CDR1 is SNHLY, CDR2 FYNNEI. The CDR3 covers 12 residues. The ends lost 5 bases at V and 3 bases at J; junction bases unmatched: 0.

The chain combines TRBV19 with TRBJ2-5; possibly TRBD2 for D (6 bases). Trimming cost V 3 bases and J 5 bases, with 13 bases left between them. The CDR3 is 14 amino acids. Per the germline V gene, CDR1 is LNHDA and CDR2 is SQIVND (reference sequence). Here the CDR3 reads CASSIPGTLETQYF. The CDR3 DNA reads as TGTGCCAGTAGTATCCCAGGGACTTTGGAGACCCAGTACTTC.

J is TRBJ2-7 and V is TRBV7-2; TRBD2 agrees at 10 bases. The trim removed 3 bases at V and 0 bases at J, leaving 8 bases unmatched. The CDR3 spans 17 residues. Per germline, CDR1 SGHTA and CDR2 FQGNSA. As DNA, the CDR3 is TGTGCCAGCAGCTTTTCTAGCGGGAGAGGTATCTCCTACGAGCAGTACTTC. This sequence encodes CASSFSSGRGISYEQYF. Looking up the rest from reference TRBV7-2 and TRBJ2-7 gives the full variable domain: GAGVSQSPSNKVTEKGKDVELRCDPISGHTALYWYRQSLGQGLEFLIYFQGNSAPDKSGLPSDRFSAERTGGSVSTLTIQRTQQEDSAVYLCASSFSSGRGISYEQYFGPGTRLTVT.